This entry lists 32 T cell receptor beta chains sequenced from one sample in a study of blood T cell repertoires in COVID-19. Clones were sequenced by immunoSEQ multiplex PCR, and TCRdb holds only the in-frame ones, with some missing. The table lists roughly 200,000 clones, around 88% of them singletons. Specimen: peripheral blood. The source of these receptors is a young man with active or convalescent COVID-19.

The chain carries TRBV13 and TRBJ2-1; no definite D call. The germline V and J ends were trimmed by 3 bases and 0 bases, with 6 bases remaining between them. Germline values: CDR1 PRHDT, CDR2 FYEKMQ (reference sequence). The CDR3 sequence is 14 residues long. Here the CDR3 reads CASSFRSSYNEQFF. The CDR3 nucleotides are TGTGCCAGCAGCTTTCGGAGCTCCTACAATGAGCAGTTCTTC. The complete variable domain, with remaining parts taken from reference TRBV13 and TRBJ2-1, reads AAGVIQSPRHLIKEKRETATLKCYPIPRHDTVYWYQQGPGQDPQFLISFYEKMQSDKGSIPDRFSAQQFSDYHSELNMSSLELGDSALYFCASSFRSSYNEQFFGPGTRLTVL.

Worth noting for this clone: Other nucleotide sequences in the sample specify the same CDR3. V is TRBV3-1 (or the pseudogene TRBV3-2) and J is TRBJ2-3; no firm D call. Trimming took off 4 bases at V and 6 bases at J, with 5 bases between the two ends. Germline V gives CDR1 LGHDT, CDR2 YNNKEL (reference sequence). The CDR3 has 11 amino acids. CDR3 residues: CASSREDTQYF. CDR3 DNA: TGTGCCAGCAGCCGCGAGGATACGCAGTATTTT.

The chain combines TRBV5-4 with TRBJ2-7; 7 positions agree with TRBD1. V was pared by 4 bases and J by 2 bases, with 9 bases of the junction left unmatched. The CDR3 is 15 amino acids. Germline CDR1 is SGHNT and CDR2 is YYREEE (reference sequence). The CDR3 loop is CASSEGASTPYEQYF. The DNA of the CDR3 is TGTGCCAGCAGCGAGGGGGCCTCCACCCCCTACGAGCAGTACTTC.

The V call is TRBV19, the J call TRBJ1-6; D is unclear. Trimming took off 8 bases at V and 0 bases at J, with 14 bases between the two ends. Germline V gene sequence: CDR1 LNHDA, CDR2 SQIVND (reference sequence). This CDR3 contains 16 residues. CDR3 sequence (DNA): TGTGCCAGTTCCACTTTTAGGAGCTCCTATAATTCACCCCTCCACTTT. Translation: CASSTFRSSYNSPLHF.

V and J are TRBV24-1 and TRBJ2-5, with TRBD1 matching over 10 bases. This CDR3 is built from 16 residues. CDR1 KGHDR and CDR2 SFDVKD come from the germline V gene. Unmatched junction bases numbered 9, after V lost 4 bases and J lost 5 bases. CDR3 region: CATSDPGQGLRETQYF. The CDR3 DNA follows: TGTGCCACCAGTGACCCGGGACAGGGGTTACGGGAGACCCAGTACTTC.

This chain links TRBV2 with TRBJ1-2; D may be TRBD1 (6 bases). CDR3 length: 13 residues. Trimming removed 7 bases at V and 4 bases at J, with 13 bases between. Germline loops: CDR1 SNHLY, CDR2 FYNNEI. CDR3 region: CASIVDSSYGYTF. The CDR3 nucleotides are TGTGCCAGCATCGTGGACAGCAGCTATGGCTACACCTTC.

CDR3 DNA sequence: TGTGCCAGCTCACCTGGAGGGACAGACTACGAGCAGTACTTC. Its protein is CASSPGGTDYEQYF. V usage is TRBV18 and J usage is TRBJ2-7; maybe TRBD1 (7 bases). Germline CDR1 reads KGHSH; CDR2 reads LQKENI. This CDR3 is 14 amino acids long. The germline V and J ends were trimmed by 3 bases and 3 bases, with 12 bases remaining between them. The variable domain in full, completed from reference TRBV18 and TRBJ2-7, reads NAGVMQNPRHLVRRRGQEARLRCSPMKGHSHVYWYRQLPEEGLKFMVYLQKENIIDESGMPKERFSAEFPKEGPSILRIQQVVRGDSAAYFCASSPGGTDYEQYFGPGTRLTVT.

The chain recombines TRBV19 with TRBJ1-1, with D uncertain. Germline V CDR1 and CDR2: LNHDA, SQIVND (reference sequence). This CDR3 contains 13 residues. The germline V and J ends were trimmed by 4 bases and 1 base, with 7 bases remaining between them. CDR3 DNA: TGTGCCAGTAGTACCCGGGAGAACACTGAAGCTTTCTTT. Translation: CASSTRENTEAFF.

The chain couples TRBV19 to TRBJ2-7; D is perhaps TRBD2 (5 bases). The V and J ends lost 4 bases and 7 bases respectively, with 8 bases between them. In germline, CDR1 is LNHDA, CDR2 SQIVND (reference sequence). The CDR3 has 11 residues. In nucleotides, the CDR3 is TGTGCCAGTAGTACTGGACTGGAGCAGTACTTC. Encoded protein: CASSTGLEQYF.

The chain recombines TRBV5-1 with TRBJ2-1, with 11 bases matching TRBD2. The trim removed 9 bases at V and 5 bases at J, leaving 10 bases unmatched. This CDR3 spans 15 amino acids. CDR1 is SGHRS, CDR2 YFSETQ, per germline. In DNA form, the CDR3 reads TGCGCCACCTCACCGGGGACTAGCGGTAACAATGAGCAGTTCTTC. Encoded protein: CATSPGTSGNNEQFF.

This rearrangement joins TRBV3-1 (or the pseudogene TRBV3-2) to TRBJ1-1, with TRBD1 matching 7 bases. In germline, CDR1 is LGHDT, CDR2 YNNKEL (reference sequence). V trimming: 1 base; J trimming: 10 bases; junction bases outside the gene matches: 3. The CDR3 runs to 12 residues. CDR3 amino acids: CASSQGRGRAFF. The CDR3 DNA follows: TGTGCCAGCAGCCAAGGGAGGGGGCGAGCTTTCTTT.

This chain joins TRBV19 and TRBJ1-3; the match to TRBD1 covers 7 bases. The length of the CDR3 is 14 residues. The V and J ends lost 3 bases and 3 bases, in that order; junction bases with no gene match: 2. CDR1 and CDR2 from the germline V gene are LNHDA and SQIVND (reference sequence). The DNA of the CDR3 is TGTGCCAGTAGTATCACAGGGGTTGGAAACACCATATATTTT. It translates to CASSITGVGNTIYF. Supplemented by reference TRBV19 and TRBJ1-3, the full variable domain reads DGGITQSPKYLFRKEGQNVTLSCEQNLNHDAMYWYRQDPGQGLRLIYYSQIVNDFQKGDIAEGYSVSREKKESFPLTVTSAQKNPTAFYLCASSITGVGNTIYFGEGSWLTVV.

The V and J genes are TRBV6-2 or TRBV6-3 and TRBJ2-5; TRBD2 aligns across 12 bases. The J segment lost 4 bases and the V segment lost 2 bases, leaving 2 bases of the junction unmatched. CDR3 length: 15 residues. Germline lookup yields CDR1 MNHEY and CDR2 SVGEGT. CDR3 bases: TGTGCCAGCAGTTACCTGGGACTAGCGGGAGAGACCCAGTACTTC. Translating gives CASSYLGLAGETQYF.

V gene TRBV6-5 combines with J gene TRBJ1-2; 7 bases agree with TRBD1. CDR1 and CDR2 (germline): MNHEY, SVGAGI. This CDR3 contains 13 residues. J gave up 6 bases and V 6 bases, and 7 bases lay outside the gene matches. The CDR3 coding sequence is TGTGCCAGCAGAGCAGGGGGGCAGGATGGCTACACCTTC. The encoded protein is CASRAGGQDGYTF.

The V gene is TRBV9, the J gene TRBJ2-7; maybe TRBD1 (6 bases). Per the germline V gene, CDR1 is SGDLS and CDR2 is YYNGEE. Trimming pared 4 bases from V and 7 bases from J, leaving 18 bases between. CDR3 length: 14 residues. The CDR3 DNA follows: TGTGCCAGCAGCCAAGAAGGGACAACTGGAGAGCAGTACTTC. It is translated as CASSQEGTTGEQYF.

The V gene is TRBV28, the J gene TRBJ1-2, with no clear D. Germline V gives CDR1 MDHEN, CDR2 SYDVKM. CDR3 length equals 13 residues. The V end was cut by 1 base, the J end by 8 bases, with 11 bases between. CDR3 coding DNA: TGTGCCAGCAGTTTATCACGAGCCTGGGGCTACACCTTC. This codes for CASSLSRAWGYTF.

V is TRBV30 and J is TRBJ1-5; 8 nucleotides line up with TRBD1. Germline CDR1 GTSNPN, CDR2 SVGIG (reference sequence). The CDR3 is 18 residues long. After removal of 0 bases from V and 2 bases from J, the junction contained 12 bases not matched to a gene. The CDR3: CAWSVRKWSQGGNQPQHF. The CDR3 DNA follows: TGTGCCTGGAGTGTCCGCAAATGGTCACAGGGGGGCAATCAGCCCCAGCATTTT. The full variable domain, its missing parts supplied by reference TRBV30 and TRBJ1-5, is SQTIHQWPATLVQPVGSPLSLECTVEGTSNPNLYWYRQAAGRGLQLLFYSVGIGQISSEVPQNLSASRPQDRQFILSSKKLLLSDSGFYLCAWSVRKWSQGGNQPQHFGDGTRLSIL.

V is TRBV7-9 and J is TRBJ2-3; 11 bases map to TRBD2. Germline CDR1 and CDR2: SEHNR and FQNEAQ (reference sequence). The CDR3 runs 18 residues. V shed 0 bases and J 4 bases; nucleotides not matched to a gene: 9. Here the CDR3 reads CASSLAQLAGVLPDTQYF. DNA for the CDR3: TGTGCCAGCAGCTTAGCCCAACTAGCGGGGGTACTTCCAGATACGCAGTATTTT.

This chain links TRBV5-5 with TRBJ1-1; D perhaps matches TRBD1 (6 bases). Germline V lookup: CDR1 SGHKS, CDR2 YYEKEE (reference sequence). Trimming took 3 bases from V and 0 from J, leaving 12 bases between them. The CDR3 spans 15 residues. The CDR3 DNA reads as TGTGCCAGCAGCTCGGACAGAGCCTTGAACACTGAAGCTTTCTTT. Residues: CASSSDRALNTEAFF. The complete variable domain, with remaining parts taken from reference TRBV5-5 and TRBJ1-1, reads DAGVTQSPTHLIKTRGQQVTLRCSPISGHKSVSWYQQVLGQGPQFIFQYYEKEERGRGNFPDRFSARQFPNYSSELNVNALLLGDSALYLCASSSDRALNTEAFFGQGTRLTVV.

This sequence joins TRBV10-1 and TRBJ2-3; 12 nucleotides line up with TRBD2. Germline V gene data show CDR1 as WNHNN and CDR2 as SYGVQD (reference sequence). CDR3 length equals 15 residues. V lost 6 bases, J lost 1 base, and 2 bases stayed unmatched. CDR3: CASSPSGRGTDTQYF. The CDR3 DNA reads TGCGCCAGCAGCCCTAGCGGGAGGGGCACAGATACGCAGTATTTT.

This chain joins TRBV19 and TRBJ1-6, with 7 nucleotides matching TRBD1. The germline gives CDR1 LNHDA, CDR2 SQIVND (reference sequence). Losses at the gene ends were 4 bases for V and 10 bases for J; bases not matched to a gene: 16. The CDR3 covers 17 residues. The CDR3 is CASSSRETGKKRSPLHF. CDR3 DNA sequence: TGTGCCAGTAGTAGTCGGGAGACAGGGAAGAAAAGATCACCCCTCCACTTT.

The chain has TRBV6-5 and TRBJ1-5; 9 nucleotides match TRBD1. The trim removed 4 bases at V and 5 bases at J, leaving 9 bases unmatched. The CDR3 runs 16 residues. Germline CDR1 reads MNHEY; CDR2 reads SVGAGI. CDR3 sequence reads: CASSSMGTGLDQPQHF. CDR3 in DNA: TGTGCCAGCAGTTCCATGGGGACAGGGCTTGATCAGCCCCAGCATTTT.

The V gene is TRBV19, the J gene TRBJ1-6; possible D gene TRBD1, 5 bases. Trimming removed 6 bases from V and 12 bases from J, with 18 bases in between. The CDR3 has 14 amino acids. Per the germline V gene, CDR1 is LNHDA and CDR2 is SQIVND (reference sequence). In DNA, the CDR3 is TGTGCCAGTAGGGCCGTGGCAGGGCAGGAACCCCTCCACTTT. Translated, it gives CASRAVAGQEPLHF.

The rearrangement uses TRBV11-3 and TRBJ1-3; D is undetermined. The ends were cut back, 5 bases at V and 0 bases at J, with 11 bases in the middle. The CDR3 consists of 15 residues. Germline-derived CDR1 and CDR2 are SGHNT and YENEEA. CDR3 bases: TGTGCCAGCAGCCCGGGTTTGAGCTCTGGAAACACCATATATTTT. Its translation: CASSPGLSSGNTIYF.

The chain employs TRBV6-5 and TRBJ1-3; D call uncertain. Germline CDR1 reads MNHEY; CDR2 reads SVGAGI. V lost 2 bases and J 8 bases, leaving 16 bases between the germline ends. This CDR3 comprises 15 residues. The CDR3 sequence is CASSYRIPPGDTIYF. CDR3 bases: TGTGCCAGCAGTTACAGGATCCCTCCGGGAGACACCATATATTTT.

This chain uses TRBV28 with TRBJ2-5, with D uncertain. CDR3 length: 13 amino acids. The germline V gene has CDR1 MDHEN and CDR2 SYDVKM. With 2 bases removed from V and 4 bases from J, the gap between germline ends came to 8 bases. CDR3 region: CASSLRLGETQYF. CDR3 nucleotides: TGTGCCAGCAGTTTACGTCTCGGAGAGACCCAGTACTTC.

CDR3 protein: CASRPSGAGRETQYF. DNA for the CDR3: TGTGCCAGCAGACCCAGCGGGGCGGGGAGGGAGACCCAGTACTTC. The rearrangement joins TRBV2 to TRBJ2-5, with 7 bases that match TRBD2. With 6 bases clipped from V and 5 bases from J, the junction kept 12 bases outside the gene matches. The length of the CDR3 is 15 residues. Germline CDR1 SNHLY, CDR2 FYNNEI.

This clone was observed a single time. This rearrangement joins TRBV27 to TRBJ2-1, with D tentatively TRBD2 (6 bases). V was cut by 3 bases and J by 2 bases, with 11 bases left in between. Looked up from germline, CDR1 is MNHEY and CDR2 is SMNVEV (reference sequence). The CDR3 length is 15 residues. CDR3 in amino acids: CASSFMASAYNEQFF. DNA for the CDR3: TGTGCCAGCAGTTTTATGGCTAGCGCCTACAATGAGCAGTTCTTC.

This chain uses TRBV28 with TRBJ2-1; the match to TRBD1 covers 8 bases. The germline V gene encodes CDR1 MDHEN and CDR2 SYDVKM. V trimming: 6 bases; J trimming: 8 bases; junction bases outside the gene matches: 18. The CDR3 contains 17 residues. CDR3 sequence (DNA): TGTGCCAGCAGCCTCCTGCCCGGACAGGGTTATTACGATGAGCAGTTCTTC. Amino acid sequence: CASSLLPGQGYYDEQFF.

The V gene is TRBV11-3, the J gene TRBJ2-1; no clear D. This CDR3 contains 13 residues. Trimming pared 5 bases from V and 6 bases from J, leaving 11 bases between. Germline V gives CDR1 SGHNT, CDR2 YENEEA. The CDR3 nucleotides are TGTGCCAGCAGCCCCCCGTACAGCAATGAGCAGTTCTTC. Its translation: CASSPPYSNEQFF.

The CDR3 DNA reads as TGCGCCAGCAGCTTGGCCGATGCAGGGAGGACTGAAGCTTTCTTT. Amino acids: CASSLADAGRTEAFF. This chain uses TRBV5-1 with TRBJ1-1, with D possibly TRBD1 on 5 matching bases. The germline V gene encodes CDR1 SGHRS and CDR2 YFSETQ. This CDR3 contains 15 residues. The V end was cut by 0 bases, the J end by 5 bases, with 14 bases between. The whole variable domain, filled in from reference TRBV5-1 and TRBJ1-1, reads KAGVTQTPRYLIKTRGQQVTLSCSPISGHRSVSWYQQTPGQGLQFLFEYFSETQRNKGNFPGRFSGRQFSNSRSEMNVSTLELGDSALYLCASSLADAGRTEAFFGQGTRLTVV.

The J gene is TRBJ1-1, the V gene TRBV30; a possible D gene is TRBD1 (5 bases). This CDR3 contains 17 residues. CDR1 and CDR2 (germline): GTSNPN, SVGIG (reference sequence). The ends were cut back, 0 bases at V and 0 bases at J, with 17 bases in the middle. The CDR3 is CAWSVPARTPMNTEAFF. In nucleotides, the CDR3 is TGTGCCTGGAGTGTCCCCGCCCGGACACCTATGAACACTGAAGCTTTCTTT.